This is a list of T cell receptor beta chains from one sample in a study of T cells after yellow fever vaccination. TCRdb analysed the 5' RACE reads with MiXCR anew, one entry per CDR3 protein. Of around 610,000 distinct CDR3 sequences listed, 13% are singletons. Sequenced here: PBMCs, sampled on the day of the yellow fever booster vaccination. The receptors come from a man between 25 and 39 years old who received the YFV17D yellow fever vaccine. Both conserved end residues are part of each CDR3. Each record gives: V gene, J gene, clone size, D gene, CDR3 DNA, CDR3 protein. D genes are given only for firm matches. Clone size is stated in some rows and not others, as once, few, many or a class when expanded.

v_gene: TRBV5-1
j_gene: TRBJ2-3
abundance: few
d_gene: .
CDR3nt: TGCGCCAGCAGCTTAGGGACAACTAACGCGCAGTATTTT
CDR3aa: CASSLGTTNAQYF

v_gene: TRBV7-2
j_gene: TRBJ1-2
abundance: few
d_gene: .
CDR3nt: TGTGCCAGCAGCATTCAGACCCGGGGCCTCTATGGCTACACCTTC
CDR3aa: CASSIQTRGLYGYTF

v_gene: TRBV20-1
j_gene: TRBJ2-7
abundance: .
d_gene: TRBD2
CDR3nt: TGCAGTGCTCCCCCGGACGGGAGGGGCTACGAGCAGTACTTC
CDR3aa: CSAPPDGRGYEQYF

v_gene: TRBV20-1
j_gene: TRBJ2-3
abundance: .
d_gene: TRBD2
CDR3nt: TGCTGTGCTAGAGGGTCTAGCGGGCCGCTAGGGGCAGATACGCAGTATTTT
CDR3aa: CCARGSSGPLGADTQYF

v_gene: TRBV5-5
j_gene: TRBJ2-2
abundance: .
d_gene: .
CDR3nt: TGTGCCAGCAGCGCCCGACTCTTCAACACCGGGGAGCTGTTTTTT
CDR3aa: CASSARLFNTGELFF

v_gene: TRBV5-1
j_gene: TRBJ2-1
abundance: .
d_gene: .
CDR3nt: TGCGCCAGCAGCGAGAATGCAGGAGGAAACAATGAGCAGTTCTTC
CDR3aa: CASSENAGGNNEQFF

v_gene: TRBV25-1
j_gene: TRBJ2-3
abundance: few
d_gene: .
CDR3nt: TGTGCCAGCAGTGAATCACCGGTTTCCACAGATACGCAGTATTTT
CDR3aa: CASSESPVSTDTQYF

v_gene: TRBV27
j_gene: TRBJ2-7
abundance: few
d_gene: TRBD2
CDR3nt: TGTGCCAGCAAAGGACTAGCGGGAACCCACGAGCAGTACTTC
CDR3aa: CASKGLAGTHEQYF

v_gene: TRBV5-6
j_gene: TRBJ2-5
abundance: few
d_gene: .
CDR3nt: TGTGCCAGCAGCTTGGATGCGCAGCTATGGGAGACCCAGTACTTC
CDR3aa: CASSLDAQLWETQYF

v_gene: TRBV3-1
j_gene: TRBJ2-1
abundance: .
d_gene: TRBD1
CDR3nt: TGTGCCAGCAGCCAAGGGACAGGGGGCGGTAACAATGAGCAGTTCTTC
CDR3aa: CASSQGTGGGNNEQFF

v_gene: TRBV20-1
j_gene: TRBJ2-7
abundance: few
d_gene: TRBD1
CDR3nt: TGCAGTGCTCCTATCGGGACAGGGGCCCACGAGCAGTACTTC
CDR3aa: CSAPIGTGAHEQYF

v_gene: TRBV7-2
j_gene: TRBJ1-2
abundance: many
d_gene: .
CDR3nt: TGTGCCAGCAACCCGGACCGCTCTGGTGGCTACACCTTC
CDR3aa: CASNPDRSGGYTF

v_gene: TRBV29-1
j_gene: TRBJ2-7
abundance: few
d_gene: .
CDR3nt: TGCAGCGTTCTCGTAGGCTCCTACGAGCAGTACTTC
CDR3aa: CSVLVGSYEQYF

v_gene: TRBV10-3
j_gene: TRBJ2-1
abundance: .
d_gene: TRBD2
CDR3nt: TGTGCCATCAGTGGGACTAGCGGGATTACTGCCAATGAGCAGTTCTTC
CDR3aa: CAISGTSGITANEQFF

v_gene: TRBV9
j_gene: TRBJ2-1
abundance: few
d_gene: TRBD2
CDR3nt: TGTGCCAGCAGCCCCCAGGGCGGGAGGGGACCAGGCAATGAGCAGTTCTTC
CDR3aa: CASSPQGGRGPGNEQFF

v_gene: TRBV12-3/TRBV12-4
j_gene: TRBJ2-5
abundance: many
d_gene: .
CDR3nt: TGTGCCAGCACCAACCCGGCAGGTTGGGAGACCCAGTACTTC
CDR3aa: CASTNPAGWETQYF

v_gene: TRBV2
j_gene: TRBJ2-2
abundance: few
d_gene: .
CDR3nt: TGTGCCAGCAGTGGGGGGTCCACCGGGGAGCTGTTTTTT
CDR3aa: CASSGGSTGELFF

v_gene: TRBV5-5
j_gene: TRBJ1-1
abundance: .
d_gene: .
CDR3nt: TGTGCCAGCAGAAAAAGTAATACTGAAGCTTTCTTT
CDR3aa: CASRKSNTEAFF

v_gene: TRBV12-3/TRBV12-4
j_gene: TRBJ2-1
abundance: .
d_gene: TRBD2
CDR3nt: TGTGCCAGCAGTTTGCCCAGCGGGGATGAGCAGTTCTTC
CDR3aa: CASSLPSGDEQFF

v_gene: TRBV7-8
j_gene: TRBJ2-7
abundance: .
d_gene: .
CDR3nt: TGTGCCAGCAGCCCCGCCGGGACAATGTCCGAGCAGTACTTC
CDR3aa: CASSPAGTMSEQYF

v_gene: TRBV5-6
j_gene: TRBJ2-1
abundance: many
d_gene: .
CDR3nt: TGTGCCAGCAGCTTGGTAGGGAACAATGAGCAGTTCTTC
CDR3aa: CASSLVGNNEQFF

v_gene: TRBV20-1
j_gene: TRBJ2-1
abundance: few
d_gene: TRBD2
CDR3nt: TGCAGTGCTACCGGGACTAGCGGGAGGCAGGTAATCAATGAGCAGTTCTTC
CDR3aa: CSATGTSGRQVINEQFF

v_gene: TRBV6-1
j_gene: TRBJ2-7
abundance: few
d_gene: .
CDR3nt: TGTGCCAGCAGTCCTCCCCCGGGTATCTCCTACGAGCAGTACTTC
CDR3aa: CASSPPPGISYEQYF

v_gene: TRBV4-2
j_gene: TRBJ1-6
abundance: .
d_gene: .
CDR3nt: TGTGCCAGCAGCCCTGGAGGGCGGGGCCAAGGGGTTAATTCACCCCTCCACTTT
CDR3aa: CASSPGGRGQGVNSPLHF

v_gene: TRBV5-6
j_gene: TRBJ2-3
abundance: .
d_gene: .
CDR3nt: TGTGCCAGCAGCCTCACTCCCGCAGATACGCAGTATTTT
CDR3aa: CASSLTPADTQYF

v_gene: TRBV7-2
j_gene: TRBJ1-3
abundance: few
d_gene: .
CDR3nt: TGTGCCAGCAGCTTACGCGCCGAATCGGGAACCATATATTTT
CDR3aa: CASSLRAESGTIYF

v_gene: TRBV7-9
j_gene: TRBJ2-1
abundance: .
d_gene: TRBD1
CDR3nt: TGTGCCAGCAGCCTCCGGGACAGCACTTACAATGAGCAGTTCTTC
CDR3aa: CASSLRDSTYNEQFF

v_gene: TRBV20-1
j_gene: TRBJ2-7
abundance: many
d_gene: .
CDR3nt: TGCAGTGCTAGGTGGGGGTCCTACGAGCAGTACTTC
CDR3aa: CSARWGSYEQYF

v_gene: TRBV19
j_gene: TRBJ2-1
abundance: .
d_gene: TRBD1
CDR3nt: TGTGCCAGCTCCTTGTCAGGGGGCCATGAGCAGTTCTTC
CDR3aa: CASSLSGGHEQFF

v_gene: TRBV20-1
j_gene: TRBJ2-5
abundance: once
d_gene: .
CDR3nt: TGCAGTGCTAATCGAACTAGTTGTGAGACCCAGTACTTC
CDR3aa: CSANRTSCETQYF

v_gene: TRBV20-1
j_gene: TRBJ2-3
abundance: few
d_gene: TRBD2
CDR3nt: TGCAGTGCTAGGACTAGCCGAGGCACAGATACGCAGTATTTT
CDR3aa: CSARTSRGTDTQYF

v_gene: TRBV5-1
j_gene: TRBJ2-7
abundance: few
d_gene: TRBD2
CDR3nt: TGCGCCAGCAGCTTGGTAGCGGGAGGGCCGAGCGAGCAGTACTTC
CDR3aa: CASSLVAGGPSEQYF

v_gene: TRBV20-1
j_gene: TRBJ2-1
abundance: .
d_gene: TRBD1
CDR3nt: TGCAGTGCTAGACCCCGGACAGGGGGGTCTACCTACAATAAGCAGTTCTTC
CDR3aa: CSARPRTGGSTYNKQFF

v_gene: TRBV6-5
j_gene: TRBJ2-1
abundance: few
d_gene: TRBD2
CDR3nt: TGTGCCAGCAGTTACTTTAGCGGGAGGGCGGAGGTTGAGCAGTTCTTC
CDR3aa: CASSYFSGRAEVEQFF

v_gene: TRBV11-1
j_gene: TRBJ2-5
abundance: .
d_gene: .
CDR3nt: TGTGCCAGTAATCGCGTCGGGATTGAGACCCAGTACTTC
CDR3aa: CASNRVGIETQYF

v_gene: TRBV21-1
j_gene: TRBJ2-7
abundance: .
d_gene: .
CDR3nt: TGTGCCAGCAGCAAAACCCCAGGGAACGACGGGAGGGGTTACGAGCAGTACTTC
CDR3aa: CASSKTPGNDGRGYEQYF

v_gene: TRBV7-9
j_gene: TRBJ2-7
abundance: .
d_gene: TRBD2
CDR3nt: TGTGCCAGCAGCTTAGTAGGCGCGGGAGTTCAATACGAGCAGTACTTC
CDR3aa: CASSLVGAGVQYEQYF

v_gene: TRBV6-1
j_gene: TRBJ2-1
abundance: few
d_gene: TRBD2
CDR3nt: TGTGCCAGCAGTATCACTAGCGGGATATACAATGAGCAGTTCTTC
CDR3aa: CASSITSGIYNEQFF

v_gene: TRBV7-9
j_gene: TRBJ2-3
abundance: few
d_gene: TRBD2
CDR3nt: TGTGCCAGCAGACTAGCGGGGCTCACAGATACGCAGTATTTT
CDR3aa: CASRLAGLTDTQYF

v_gene: TRBV12-3/TRBV12-4
j_gene: TRBJ2-2
abundance: few
d_gene: .
CDR3nt: TGTGCCAGCAGACCCGAGCGAGCCGGGGAGCTGTTTTTT
CDR3aa: CASRPERAGELFF

v_gene: TRBV18
j_gene: TRBJ2-5
abundance: .
d_gene: .
CDR3nt: TGTGCCAGCTCACCAAACAGGGAGACTCGTGGGACCCAGTACTTC
CDR3aa: CASSPNRETRGTQYF

v_gene: TRBV18
j_gene: TRBJ2-1
abundance: .
d_gene: .
CDR3nt: TGTGCCAGCTCAGTGGGACGGAGTGAGATACGCTACAATGAGCAGTTCTTC
CDR3aa: CASSVGRSEIRYNEQFF